Listed below are T cell receptor beta chains from one sample, sequenced in a study of blood T cell repertoires in COVID-19. TCRdb's table, derived via immunoSEQ multiplex PCR, lists solely in-frame clones and lacks some. The top ten clones hold over 2% of a sample with some 360,000 clones, around 87% of them seen once. Input material: peripheral blood. All receptors come from a woman in her fifties or sixties with COVID-19, enrolled during active disease. Both conserved end residues are part of each CDR3. D genes are given only for firm matches. Size tells how often a clone was seen (once, few, many) or the class of an expanded clone, and some rows leave it out.

abundance	d_gene	v_gene	j_gene	len	CDR3nt	CDR3aa
.	TRBD1	TRBV28	TRBJ2-7	14	TGTGCCAGCAGTCCTAGGGACAGGGTGTACGAGCAGTACTTC	CASSPRDRVYEQYF
.	TRBD2	TRBV10-2	TRBJ2-5	18	TGCGCCAGCAGCCCACCCGGGACTAGCGGGGGGGCCCAAGAGACCCAGTACTTC	CASSPPGTSGGAQETQYF
.	.	TRBV7-8	TRBJ1-2	13	TGTGCCAGCAGCGCCGGACGGGGCTATGGCTACACCTTC	CASSAGRGYGYTF
.	TRBD2	TRBV7-2	TRBJ2-3	18	TGTGCCAGCAGCTTGTATGGGGCTAGCGGGGTTAGCACAGATACGCAGTATTTT	CASSLYGASGVSTDTQYF
.	.	TRBV6-6	TRBJ1-2	12	TGTGCCACTGGGCAAAATCCCCATGGCTACACCTTC	CATGQNPHGYTF
.	TRBD2	TRBV3-1/TRBV3-2	TRBJ2-3	13	TGTGCCAGCCGACTAGCGGGGGTAGATACGCAGTATTTT	CASRLAGVDTQYF
.	.	TRBV2	TRBJ1-3	14	TGTGCCAGCAGGGGAGGTAATACTGGAAACACCATATATTTT	CASRGGNTGNTIYF
.	.	TRBV4-2	TRBJ1-2	13	TGTGCCAGCAGCCAAGACAGGGGCTATGGCTACACCTTC	CASSQDRGYGYTF
.	.	TRBV13	TRBJ1-3	14	TGTGCCAGCAGTCTAAAGGGGGCTGGAAACACCATATATTTT	CASSLKGAGNTIYF
few	TRBD2	TRBV5-4	TRBJ2-7	16	TGTGCCAGCACCACCCGCCCCGGGACTAGCTCCTACGAGCAGTACTTC	CASTTRPGTSSYEQYF
.	.	TRBV4-2	TRBJ1-4	14	TGTGCCAGCAGCCCGAGGGTCCGTGGTGAAAAACTGTTTTTT	CASSPRVRGEKLFF
.	TRBD1	TRBV7-9	TRBJ2-5	14	TGTGCCAGCAGCCCTGGGACAGGTCAAGAGACCCAGTACTTC	CASSPGTGQETQYF
.	TRBD1	TRBV7-9	TRBJ2-2	15	TGTGCCGCCCCTTATAAGACAGGGGGAACCGGGGAGCTGTTTTTT	CAAPYKTGGTGELFF
.	.	TRBV12-5	TRBJ2-3	13	TGTGCTAGTGGTTGGGGCTACGGGGATACGCAGTATTTT	CASGWGYGDTQYF
.	.	TRBV5-1	TRBJ1-1	16	TGCGCCAGCAGCTCGGGGCAGGGGAATATGAACACTGAAGCTTTCTTT	CASSSGQGNMNTEAFF
.	.	TRBV27	TRBJ1-5	13	TGTGCCAGCCCCGGGAGGGGCAATCAGCCCCAGCATTTT	CASPGRGNQPQHF
few	.	TRBV5-4	TRBJ2-7	14	TGTGCCAGCAGCTTGGCGGGGAGGTCCTACGAGCAGTACTTC	CASSLAGRSYEQYF
.	.	TRBV5-5	TRBJ2-6	17	TGTGCCAGCACTTTGACAGGGACTCTCTCTGGGGCCAACGTCCTGACTTTC	CASTLTGTLSGANVLTF
few	TRBD2	TRBV7-6	TRBJ2-7	15	TGTGCCAGCAGCTCGCAGTGGACTAGCTCCTACGAGCAGTACTTC	CASSSQWTSSYEQYF
.	.	TRBV7-8	TRBJ2-7	14	TGTGCCAGCCAAAGCCCCACGGTCTCCTACGAGCAGTACTTC	CASQSPTVSYEQYF
.	.	TRBV21-1	TRBJ1-5	16	TGTGCCAGCAGCAAACCTACGGAGACTGCGCGGGGGCCCCAGCATTTT	CASSKPTETARGPQHF
.	.	TRBV6-6	TRBJ1-1	15	TGTGCCAGCAGTTACTCGTACCAGGGGAACACTGAAGCTTTCTTT	CASSYSYQGNTEAFF
.	TRBD2	TRBV15	TRBJ2-2	16	TGTGCCACCAGCAGAGGCGGGGGACCGAACACCGGGGAGCTGTTTTTT	CATSRGGGPNTGELFF
.	.	TRBV29-1	TRBJ2-7	16	TGCAGCGTTGAACTCGCCCAGGGATCACCCTCCTACGAGCAGTACTTC	CSVELAQGSPSYEQYF
.	.	TRBV19	TRBJ1-1	17	TGTGCCAGTAGTATCCCCCCACTCCAGGGCCGTAACACTGAAGCTTTCTTT	CASSIPPLQGRNTEAFF
.	TRBD1	TRBV5-1	TRBJ2-7	16	TGCGCCAGCAGCTTAAACAGGGGGCTTAGGTCCTACGAGCAGTACTTC	CASSLNRGLRSYEQYF
.	.	TRBV7-2	TRBJ1-6	14	TGTGCCAGCAGCTTTTTGCGAGTGAGGTCACCCCTCCACTTT	CASSFLRVRSPLHF
.	.	TRBV7-2	TRBJ1-2	13	TGTGCCAGCAGCTTATATGGCGGCTATGGCTACACCTTC	CASSLYGGYGYTF
.	.	TRBV13	TRBJ2-5	14	TGTGCCAGCAGCCTGGACAGGGACTACAAGACCCAGTACTTC	CASSLDRDYKTQYF
.	.	TRBV3-1/TRBV3-2	TRBJ1-6	13	TGTGCCAGCAGCCAGGGGCCGGATCCATCCCTCCACTTT	CASSQGPDPSLHF
once	.	TRBV2	TRBJ1-5	17	TGTGCCAGCAGTGAAATTCGGGGGGGGAATAGCAATCAGCCCCAGCATTTT	CASSEIRGGNSNQPQHF
.	TRBD2	TRBV5-1	TRBJ2-7	15	TGCGCCAGCAGCTACAGCGGGGGATACTCCTACGAGCAGTACTTC	CASSYSGGYSYEQYF
once	TRBD2	TRBV5-1	TRBJ2-3	17	TGCGCCAGCAGCTTGGGAGGACTAGCGGGTTCCAGGGGTACGCAGTATTTT	CASSLGGLAGSRGTQYF
.	.	TRBV11-2	TRBJ2-1	15	TGTGCCAGCAGCCCTTTCGTCCAGGGTTACAATGAGCAGTTCTTC	CASSPFVQGYNEQFF
.	.	TRBV3-1/TRBV3-2	TRBJ2-2	12	TGTGCCAGCAGCCTCCTGACCGGGGAGCTGTTTTTT	CASSLLTGELFF
.	TRBD1	TRBV5-4	TRBJ2-3	16	TGTGCCAGCAGCACAGTACAGGGGGCAGCCACAGATACGCAGTATTTT	CASSTVQGAATDTQYF
.	TRBD1	TRBV13	TRBJ1-1	14	TGTGCCAGCAGCTTAGGCCAGGGGGAAACTGAAGCTTTCTTT	CASSLGQGETEAFF
.	.	TRBV5-4	TRBJ1-2	15	TGTGCCAGCAGCTCCCGGCGGTTTAATGTCTATGGCTACACCTTC	CASSSRRFNVYGYTF
.	TRBD1	TRBV6-5	TRBJ1-1	14	TGTGCCAGCCATCGAACAGGGGTTGACACTGAAGCTTTCTTT	CASHRTGVDTEAFF
.	TRBD2	TRBV19	TRBJ2-1	13	TGTGCCACCAAGCGGGGGGGCGGCAATGAGCAGTTCTTC	CATKRGGGNEQFF